Shown below are 3 T cell receptor beta chains from a single sample sequenced in a study of shared clonotypes between healthy human individuals. The method was immunoSEQ multiplex PCR; TCRdb's version includes in-frame clones alone and lacks a portion of them. Among 2,500,000 or so clones listed, approximately 94% were seen once. The sequencing sample was made of naive CD4+ T cells sorted from blood. Documented subset: CD45RA+ positively selected. The receptors here all came from a man younger than 35 in good health.

J is TRBJ2-4 and V is TRBV2, with D unresolved. CDR1 is SNHLY, CDR2 FYNNEI, per germline. The CDR3 is made up of 13 amino acids. V lost 5 bases and J lost 0, with 5 bases in between. The CDR3 DNA is TGTGCCAGCAGTAATGTAGCCAAAAACATTCAGTACTTC. Translating gives CASSNVAKNIQYF.

As to this clone: This CDR3 is also generated by other DNA sequences in the sample. This chain connects TRBV4-3 to TRBJ2-3; D remains ambiguous. Germline V gene lookup returns CDR1 LGHNA and CDR2 YSLEER. This CDR3 region has 14 residues. V lost 0 bases and J lost 1, with 5 bases in between. The CDR3: CASSQDRGTDTQYF. CDR3 nucleotides: TGCGCCAGCAGCCAAGATAGGGGCACAGATACGCAGTATTTT.

The J gene is TRBJ1-4, the V gene TRBV27, with D perhaps matching TRBD1 (5 bases). The germline V gene has CDR1 MNHEY and CDR2 SMNVEV (reference sequence). The V end was cut by 5 bases, the J end by 4 bases, with 11 bases between. The CDR3 consists of 14 residues. CDR3 sequence: CASSPPGGNEKLFF. For the CDR3, the DNA is TGTGCCAGCAGTCCCCCTGGGGGTAATGAAAAACTGTTTTTT.